The 30 T cell receptor beta chains below were found in one sample sequenced in a study of T cells in Graves' hyperthyroidism and ophthalmopathy. Amplified TCR beta CDR3 regions derived from RNA transcripts. Researchers ran a first-round RT-PCR on the TCR CDR3 using the HTBI primer set. Via MiXCR, TCRdb re-called the multiplex PCR reads, giving one row per CDR3 protein. In the table there are 250,000 to 400,000 distinct CDR3 sequences, about an eighth of which are singletons. The specimen was blood. These receptors came from a woman in her 40s with Graves' ophthalmopathy.

The chain uses TRBV4-1 and TRBJ2-3; possible D gene TRBD1, 5 bases. This CDR3 spans 13 amino acids. In germline, CDR1 is MGHRA, CDR2 YSYEKL. V lost 3 bases and J 12 bases, leaving 16 bases between the germline ends. CDR3 nucleotide sequence: TGCGCCAGCAGCCAGGAAAGGGAAGGGGCACAGTATTTT. As protein: CASSQEREGAQYF.

This clonotype came up a few times. The chain joins TRBV6-4 to TRBJ2-5; D remains unclear. Germline CDR1 is MRHNA and CDR2 is SNTAGT. The CDR3 covers 10 residues. V lost 10 bases and J lost 3, with 6 bases in between. The CDR3 loop is CAIVKETQYF. CDR3 nucleotide sequence: TGTGCCATCGTCAAAGAGACCCAGTACTTC.

The chain combines TRBV19 with TRBJ1-1; D remains unclear. The CDR3 extends over 13 amino acids. The V and J ends lost 2 bases and 1 base respectively, with 5 bases between them. The V gene's germline CDR1 is LNHDA and CDR2 SQIVND (reference sequence). CDR3 amino acids: CASSILKNTEAFF. The CDR3 DNA follows: TGTGCCAGTAGTATATTAAAGAACACTGAAGCTTTCTTT.

Points on this clonotype: A much bigger clone sits one base away, suggesting this may be a read error. The chain is built from TRBV6-2 or TRBV6-3 and TRBJ1-2, with D possibly TRBD1 on 6 matching bases. This CDR3 has 16 residues. CDR1 and CDR2 (germline): MNHEY, SVGEGT. Between the trimmed V and J ends, which lost 0 bases and 4 bases, there was a span of 15 bases. In DNA form, the CDR3 reads TGTGCCAGCAGTTACTCGGGGGCCGGGGGGACCTATGGCTACACCTTC. Translated, it gives CASSYSGAGGTYGYTF.

This clonotype came up a few times. The J gene is TRBJ2-1, the V gene TRBV9, with D tentatively TRBD2 (6 bases). Germline CDR1 SGDLS, CDR2 YYNGEE. V was pared by 4 bases and J by 4 bases, with 12 bases between. This CDR3 comprises 14 residues. The CDR3 is CASSPGVPYNEQFF. In DNA, the CDR3 is TGTGCCAGCAGCCCGGGAGTGCCGTACAATGAGCAGTTCTTC.

In this sample, this clonotype turned up a few times. V and J are TRBV5-6 and TRBJ2-7; 7 bases line up with TRBD2. Germline CDR1 SGHDT, CDR2 YYEEEE. The CDR3 covers 15 residues. V shed 4 bases, J shed 4 bases, and the junction held 11 bases outside the gene matches. CDR3 residues: CASSAIAGHGYEQYF. CDR3 DNA: TGTGCCAGCAGCGCAATAGCGGGCCACGGGTACGAGCAGTACTTC.

The chain has TRBV11-2 and TRBJ2-1; D is ambiguous. Germline lookup yields CDR1 SGHAT and CDR2 FQNNGV. This CDR3 has 16 amino acids. V dropped 1 base and J dropped 4 bases, with 14 bases sitting between them. The CDR3 nucleotides are TGTGCCAGCAGCTTAGTCCTAGAGAAACCTTACAATGAGCAGTTCTTC. Translation gives CASSLVLEKPYNEQFF.

This clonotype showed up many times. This chain links TRBV20-1 with TRBJ2-5; possible D gene TRBD1, 6 bases. This CDR3 has 14 residues. Germline CDR1 is DFQATT and CDR2 is SNEGSKA (reference sequence). V was clipped by 1 base and J by 5 bases, with 14 bases between them. CDR3 protein: CSARAETGKETQYF. CDR3 DNA: TGCAGTGCTAGAGCCGAGACAGGAAAGGAGACCCAGTACTTC.

This clonotype was seen ten or more times. The V call is TRBV20-1, the J call TRBJ1-2, with D uncertain. The CDR3 spans 12 residues. Trimming took off 6 bases at V and 7 bases at J, with 15 bases between the two ends. Per the germline V gene, CDR1 is DFQATT and CDR2 is SNEGSKA (reference sequence). This chain's CDR3 is CSAFRSSSGYTF. The CDR3, as DNA: TGCAGTGCGTTCCGCTCCAGCAGTGGCTACACCTTC.

This clonotype was detected ten times or more. The chain uses TRBV19 and TRBJ1-1, with D tentatively TRBD1 (5 bases). Germline values: CDR1 LNHDA, CDR2 SQIVND (reference sequence). The CDR3 runs to 14 residues. The V gene lost 3 bases and the J gene lost 4 bases, with 12 bases spanning the gap. The CDR3 loop reads CASSITGRGTEAFF. As DNA, the CDR3 is TGTGCCAGTAGTATCACAGGCCGAGGCACTGAAGCTTTCTTT.

This clonotype was seen more than once but under ten times. In DNA form, the CDR3 reads TGTGCCAGCAGCTCAGGGTCGCGAAGAACTGAAGCTTTCTTT. It codes for CASSSGSRRTEAFF. The chain links TRBV5-4 to TRBJ1-1; the D gene is possibly TRBD1 (5 bases). The CDR3 consists of 14 residues. Germline CDR1 reads SGHNT; CDR2 reads YYREEE (reference sequence). Trimming took 3 bases from V and 5 from J, leaving 14 bases between them.

The sample holds many counts of this clonotype. The chain combines TRBV7-9 with TRBJ1-1; D remains ambiguous. CDR3 length: 11 amino acids. Germline loops: CDR1 SEHNR, CDR2 FQNEAQ (reference sequence). V lost 5 bases to trimming and J lost 2 bases, with 3 bases between them. The CDR3 DNA sequence: TGTGCCAGCAGCGCAAACACTGAAGCTTTCTTT. It translates to CASSANTEAFF.

This clonotype has at least ten counts. This chain links TRBV2 with TRBJ1-1, with unresolved D. The CDR3 extends over 14 amino acids. The germline V gene encodes CDR1 SNHLY and CDR2 FYNNEI. Between the trimmed V and J ends, which lost 6 bases and 1 base, there was a span of 12 bases. The chain's CDR3 is CASRSLGQNTEAFF. For the CDR3, the DNA is TGTGCCAGCAGAAGTCTGGGTCAGAACACTGAAGCTTTCTTT. The whole variable domain, filled in from reference TRBV2 and TRBJ1-1, reads EPEVTQTPSHQVTQMGQEVILRCVPISNHLYFYWYRQILGQKVEFLVSFYNNEISEKSEIFDDQFSVERPDGSNFTLKIRSTKLEDSAMYFCASRSLGQNTEAFFGQGTRLTVV.

A word on this clonotype: The conserved final phenylalanine or tryptophan is absent from the CDR3, which likely points to a read error. This chain joins TRBV14 and TRBJ2-7; 8 bases fit TRBD1. The CDR3 runs 18 residues. CDR1 SGHDN and CDR2 FVKESK come from the germline V gene. Trimming cost V 1 base and J 1 base; bases outside gene matches: 12. The CDR3 nucleotides are TGTGCCAGCAGCCAAGGACAGGGGAATTTTTCGGTGTCCTACGAGCAGTACCTC. This translates into CASSQGQGNFSVSYEQYL.

V is TRBV5-8 and J is TRBJ2-5; 7 bases align to TRBD2. Unmatched junction bases numbered 17, after V lost 2 bases and J lost 1 base. Germline values: CDR1 SGHTS, CDR2 YDEGEE. CDR3 length equals 19 residues. The CDR3 coding sequence is TGTGCCAGCAGCTTTCGCTTGGGATCGAGCGGGGCCACCCAAGAGACCCAGTACTTC. Translating it yields CASSFRLGSSGATQETQYF.

This clonotype has a count of ten or more. The chain uses TRBV28 and TRBJ2-5; 9 positions match TRBD1. The germline V gene has CDR1 MDHEN and CDR2 SYDVKM. The CDR3 covers 14 residues. The V and J ends lost 6 bases and 5 bases, in that order; junction bases with no gene match: 7. Here the CDR3 DNA reads TGTGCCAGCAGAACACAGGGGGCCGGGGAGACCCAGTACTTC. The encoded protein is CASRTQGAGETQYF.

This clonotype was counted ten times or more. The chain combines TRBV2 with TRBJ2-6; no firm D call. The V gene's germline CDR1 is SNHLY and CDR2 FYNNEI. Between the trimmed V and J ends, which lost 4 bases and 1 base, there was a span of 5 bases. The CDR3 loop spans 14 amino acids. CDR3 nucleotides: TGTGCCAGCAGTGGGGAATCTGGGGCCAACGTCCTGACTTTC. This translates into CASSGESGANVLTF.

This clonotype was detected only a few times. This rearrangement joins TRBV19 to TRBJ1-2; 8 positions agree with TRBD1. The CDR3 contains 15 residues. CDR1 is LNHDA, CDR2 SQIVND, per germline (reference sequence). V was pared by 2 bases and J by 5 bases, with 7 bases of the junction left unmatched. The CDR3 sequence is CASSITGQANYGYTF. The CDR3 bases are TGTGCCAGTAGTATAACGGGACAGGCGAATTATGGCTACACCTTC.

The chain carries TRBV14 and TRBJ2-7; the D gene is possibly TRBD1 (6 bases). The CDR3 totals 17 residues. Germline V CDR1 and CDR2: SGHDN, FVKESK. V lost 1 base, J lost 2 bases, and 18 bases lay in between. The CDR3 DNA sequence: TGTGCCAGCAGCCAAGTAAGGGGGTTTTTTGGAACCTACGAGCAGTACTTC. Its protein is CASSQVRGFFGTYEQYF.

The chain recombines TRBV2 with TRBJ1-5, with a tentative D call TRBD1 (5 bases). V was clipped by 4 bases and J by 2 bases, with 15 bases between them. The CDR3 is 16 amino acids. CDR1 SNHLY and CDR2 FYNNEI come from the germline V gene. CDR3 nucleotides: TGTGCCAGCAGTGGCGGGGGGTTGGGAGGCAATCAGCCCCAGCATTTT. It is translated as CASSGGGLGGNQPQHF.

This clonotype was counted many times. This chain links TRBV6-2 or TRBV6-3 with TRBJ1-5, with a tentative D call TRBD1 (5 bases). Germline V lookup: CDR1 MNHEY, CDR2 SVGEGT. The V end was cut by 6 bases, the J end by 5 bases, with 17 bases between. The CDR3 spans 15 residues. The CDR3 loop is CASREDNFQYQPQHF. The CDR3 nucleotides are TGTGCCAGCAGGGAGGACAATTTCCAATATCAGCCCCAGCATTTT.

This clonotype occurred many times. The rearrangement uses TRBV6-6 and TRBJ2-3; TRBD2 matches at 12 bases. This CDR3 region has 22 residues. V shed 2 bases and J 0 bases; nucleotides not matched to a gene: 18. Germline V gene data show CDR1 as MNHNY and CDR2 as SVGAGI (reference sequence). The CDR3 protein is CASSYRMTGTSGYRESTDTQYF. The CDR3 nucleotides are TGTGCCAGCAGTTACCGAATGACCGGGACTAGCGGGTACAGGGAGAGCACAGATACGCAGTATTTT.

This clonotype was detected only a few times. This chain connects TRBV7-9 to TRBJ2-3; D is unclear. V lost 1 base and J 4 bases, leaving 9 bases between the germline ends. The V gene's germline CDR1 is SEHNR and CDR2 FQNEAQ (reference sequence). The CDR3 is made up of 14 amino acids. The CDR3 sequence is CASSLDLHADTQYF. In DNA, the CDR3 is TGTGCCAGCAGCTTAGACCTCCACGCAGATACGCAGTATTTT.

This rearrangement joins TRBV5-4 to TRBJ2-5, with D possibly matching TRBD1 (6 bases). Per the germline V gene, CDR1 is SGHNT and CDR2 is YYREEE (reference sequence). Trimming took 7 bases from V and 5 from J, leaving 15 bases between them. This CDR3 is 13 amino acids long. The CDR3 DNA follows: TGTGCCAGCGGCAGGGGCCCCCGGGAGACCCAGTACTTC. It translates to CASGRGPRETQYF.

There are many counts of this clonotype. This chain joins TRBV3-1 and TRBJ2-7; possibly TRBD1 for D (7 bases). CDR1 LGHDT and CDR2 YNNKEL come from the germline V gene (reference sequence). This CDR3 comprises 15 residues. Between the trimmed V and J ends, which lost 4 bases and 7 bases, there was a span of 20 bases. The CDR3 here is CASSPKGGLGGEQYF. Here the CDR3 DNA reads TGTGCCAGCAGCCCCAAAGGGGGCCTCGGAGGGGAGCAGTACTTC.

This clonotype has ten or more counts. This chain connects TRBV27 to TRBJ1-2, with D possibly matching TRBD1 (6 bases). CDR1 is MNHEY and CDR2 is SMNVEV in the germline V gene (reference sequence). The CDR3 sequence is 16 residues long. V was shortened by 5 bases and J by 1 base, with 17 bases between the two germline ends. The CDR3 DNA reads as TGTGCCAGCAGTAACACCGGGGGCAGGGGTAACTATGGCTACACCTTC. It translates to CASSNTGGRGNYGYTF.

This clonotype was seen many times. The chain combines TRBV12-3 or TRBV12-4 with TRBJ2-3, with unresolved D. With 5 bases removed from V and 6 bases from J, the gap between germline ends came to 9 bases. The CDR3 is 12 residues long. The chain's CDR3 is CASSATLDTQYF. CDR3 coding DNA: TGTGCCAGCAGTGCCACGTTGGATACGCAGTATTTT.

The sample holds many counts of this clonotype. The rearrangement uses TRBV6-1 and TRBJ1-1, with D unclear. Germline loops: CDR1 MNHNS, CDR2 SASEGT. Trimming pared 6 bases from V and 1 base from J, leaving 9 bases between. CDR3 size: 13 residues. CDR3 in DNA: TGTGCCAGCAGCCGGACGCAGAACACTGAAGCTTTCTTT. This codes for CASSRTQNTEAFF.

This clonotype was detected many times. The rearrangement joins TRBV27 to TRBJ2-1, with D perhaps given as TRBD1 or TRBD2 (5 bases each). The germline V gene has CDR1 MNHEY and CDR2 SMNVEV (reference sequence). V gave up 2 bases and J gave up 8 bases, with 16 bases separating them. The CDR3 is 15 residues long. This CDR3 is CASSLRDRLLHEQFF. The DNA of the CDR3 is TGTGCCAGCAGTTTAAGGGACCGGCTCCTCCATGAGCAGTTCTTC.

This clonotype has ten or more counts. This chain connects TRBV19 to TRBJ1-2; D may be TRBD1 (5 bases). Looked up from germline, CDR1 is LNHDA and CDR2 is SQIVND (reference sequence). The CDR3 sequence is 11 residues long. The V gene lost 8 bases and the J gene lost 7 bases, with 11 bases spanning the gap. The CDR3 protein is CASFRGGGYTF. CDR3 bases: TGTGCCAGTTTTAGGGGTGGTGGCTACACCTTC.